This is a list of T cell receptor beta chains from one sample in a study of early T cells in non-severe SARS-CoV-2 infection. TCRdb re-called the 5' RACE reads through MiXCR, storing one row per CDR3 protein. The data show some 56,000 distinct CDR3 sequences, under 12% seen once. The sample was whole blood. These receptors were taken from an adult who was a healthcare worker with PCR-confirmed SARS-CoV-2 infection or an uninfected control (not recorded which). Each CDR3 is given with its conserved first and last residue. The D gene is left open where the match is weak. Some rows have no size entry. The others give once, few or many, or a class for an expanded clone.

V gene: TRBV28; D gene: TRBD1; clone size: many; J gene: TRBJ2-7; CDR3 DNA: TGTGCCAGCAGTTTATTCGCCCAGGGGGCGGAGGAGCAGTACTTC; CDR3 protein: CASSLFAQGAEEQYF
V gene: TRBV6-2/TRBV6-3; D gene: TRBD1; clone size: few; J gene: TRBJ1-1; CDR3 DNA: TGTGCCACCTTTGACCCGGCTGACAGGGAAGGAAGGACTGAAGCTTTCTTT; CDR3 protein: CATFDPADREGRTEAFF
V gene: TRBV4-3; D gene: TRBD1; clone size: few; J gene: TRBJ2-1; CDR3 DNA: TGCGCCAGCAGCCAAGCGGGACAGGGGGCGGCAGGAGAGCAGTTCTTC; CDR3 protein: CASSQAGQGAAGEQFF
V gene: TRBV30; D gene: .; clone size: many; J gene: TRBJ1-6; CDR3 DNA: TGTGCCTGGAGTGTAACCCGACCCCAAGACCTCCACTTT; CDR3 protein: CAWSVTRPQDLHF
V gene: TRBV7-9; D gene: .; clone size: .; J gene: TRBJ2-5; CDR3 DNA: TGTGCCAGCAGCTTAGTCGGGTCAGCGGAGACCCAGTACTTC; CDR3 protein: CASSLVGSAETQYF
V gene: TRBV27; D gene: TRBD2; clone size: .; J gene: TRBJ2-7; CDR3 DNA: TGTGCCAGCAGTTTTCTCGGGACTAGCGGGAGGCCCTACGAGCAGTACTTC; CDR3 protein: CASSFLGTSGRPYEQYF
V gene: TRBV9; D gene: .; clone size: .; J gene: TRBJ2-3; CDR3 DNA: TGTGCCAGCAGCTTACTGCTCGTGGATACGCAGTATTTT; CDR3 protein: CASSLLLVDTQYF
V gene: TRBV11-2; D gene: .; clone size: .; J gene: TRBJ2-3; CDR3 DNA: TGTGCCAGCAGCCGCTGTGGGGAGGCCACAGATACGCAGTATTTT; CDR3 protein: CASSRCGEATDTQYF
V gene: TRBV4-2; D gene: TRBD1; clone size: .; J gene: TRBJ1-1; CDR3 DNA: TGTGCCAGCAGCTCGGACAGGGTCTACACTGAAGCTTTCTTT; CDR3 protein: CASSSDRVYTEAFF
V gene: TRBV29-1; D gene: .; clone size: .; J gene: TRBJ2-3; CDR3 DNA: TGCAGCGTTGAGGGTCGGGAGAGCACAGATACGCAGTATTTT; CDR3 protein: CSVEGRESTDTQYF
V gene: TRBV6-6; D gene: .; clone size: .; J gene: TRBJ2-5; CDR3 DNA: TGTGCCAGCAGCCCTGGAGGGCGGGAGACCCAGTACTTC; CDR3 protein: CASSPGGRETQYF
V gene: TRBV7-2; D gene: TRBD2; clone size: few; J gene: TRBJ2-7; CDR3 DNA: TGTGCCAGCAGCTTGACCTCCGGGACTATGCTCGAGCAGTACTTC; CDR3 protein: CASSLTSGTMLEQYF
V gene: TRBV3-1; D gene: TRBD1; clone size: many; J gene: TRBJ1-3; CDR3 DNA: TGTGCCAGCAACGGACAGGGCGTAGGAAACACCATATATTTT; CDR3 protein: CASNGQGVGNTIYF
V gene: TRBV7-2; D gene: .; clone size: many; J gene: TRBJ1-1; CDR3 DNA: TGTGCCAGCAGCTTGAAAAGTGGGTCAAATGAAGCTTTCTTT; CDR3 protein: CASSLKSGSNEAFF
V gene: TRBV15; D gene: .; clone size: many; J gene: TRBJ2-3; CDR3 DNA: TGTGCCACCAGCAGAGATATTCTGAGCGGGCAAGGCGGCACAGATACGCAGTATTTT; CDR3 protein: CATSRDILSGQGGTDTQYF
V gene: TRBV6-5; D gene: .; clone size: many; J gene: TRBJ2-7; CDR3 DNA: TGTGCCAGCAGCCCCGGCGGCGGGGGCACCTACGAGCAGTACTTC; CDR3 protein: CASSPGGGGTYEQYF
V gene: TRBV11-3; D gene: .; clone size: .; J gene: TRBJ2-1; CDR3 DNA: TGTGCCAGCAGCTTAGGGGTAGCGCTCTACAATGAGCAGTTCTTC; CDR3 protein: CASSLGVALYNEQFF
V gene: TRBV7-2; D gene: .; clone size: many; J gene: TRBJ2-7; CDR3 DNA: TGTGCCAGCAGCGCCGACACTTCCTACGAGCAGTACTTC; CDR3 protein: CASSADTSYEQYF
V gene: TRBV2; D gene: .; clone size: .; J gene: TRBJ2-7; CDR3 DNA: TGTGCCAGCAGTGCAGCAGGGTACGGTAGCTACGAGCAGTACTTC; CDR3 protein: CASSAAGYGSYEQYF
V gene: TRBV9; D gene: .; clone size: few; J gene: TRBJ1-3; CDR3 DNA: TGTGCCAGCAGCTCCCAGTCCTCTGGAAACACCATATATTTT; CDR3 protein: CASSSQSSGNTIYF
V gene: TRBV3-1; D gene: TRBD2; clone size: many; J gene: TRBJ2-3; CDR3 DNA: TGTGCCAGCAGCCCAAACTACGGAAGCGGGAGATCGGATACGCAGTATTTT; CDR3 protein: CASSPNYGSGRSDTQYF
V gene: TRBV6-2/TRBV6-3; D gene: .; clone size: many; J gene: TRBJ2-3; CDR3 DNA: TGTGCCAGCGGGCACACAGATACGCAGTATTTT; CDR3 protein: CASGHTDTQYF
V gene: TRBV18; D gene: .; clone size: many; J gene: TRBJ2-5; CDR3 DNA: TGTGCCAGCTCACCTGGAGGGCAAGAGACCCAGTACTTC; CDR3 protein: CASSPGGQETQYF
V gene: TRBV6-6; D gene: TRBD2; clone size: .; J gene: TRBJ2-1; CDR3 DNA: TGTGCCAGCGGGCTAGCGGGATGGAATGAGCAGTTCTTC; CDR3 protein: CASGLAGWNEQFF
V gene: TRBV9; D gene: TRBD2; clone size: .; J gene: TRBJ2-1; CDR3 DNA: TGTGCCAGCAGCGTAGGACTAGCGGGAGACAATGAGCAGTTCTTC; CDR3 protein: CASSVGLAGDNEQFF
V gene: TRBV11-3; D gene: .; clone size: many; J gene: TRBJ2-2; CDR3 DNA: TGTGCCAGCAGTTTCGACAGAAACACCGGGGAGCTGTTTTTT; CDR3 protein: CASSFDRNTGELFF
V gene: TRBV20-1; D gene: TRBD2; clone size: many; J gene: TRBJ2-1; CDR3 DNA: TGCAGTGCTGAGGGACTAGCGGGAGGCGGAGAGAACAATGAGCAGTTCTTC; CDR3 protein: CSAEGLAGGGENNEQFF
V gene: TRBV7-9; D gene: .; clone size: .; J gene: TRBJ2-7; CDR3 DNA: TGTGCCAGCAGCCCAGGGGGGCCCTACGAGCAGTACTTC; CDR3 protein: CASSPGGPYEQYF
V gene: TRBV7-9; D gene: TRBD2; clone size: .; J gene: TRBJ2-1; CDR3 DNA: TGTGCCAGCAGTTCGGCGCTAGCGGAGACCGCTGAGCAGTTCTTC; CDR3 protein: CASSSALAETAEQFF
V gene: TRBV29-1; D gene: .; clone size: many; J gene: TRBJ2-3; CDR3 DNA: TGCAGCGTTAATACAGATACGCAGTATTTT; CDR3 protein: CSVNTDTQYF
V gene: TRBV7-8; D gene: .; clone size: .; J gene: TRBJ2-2; CDR3 DNA: TGTGCCAGCAGCCCGCGAGGAGGGGGCTTACCAACCGGGGAGCTGTTTTTT; CDR3 protein: CASSPRGGGLPTGELFF
V gene: TRBV29-1; D gene: .; clone size: few; J gene: TRBJ2-5; CDR3 DNA: TGCAGCGTTGATGTATGGACACAACAAGAGACCCAGTACTTC; CDR3 protein: CSVDVWTQQETQYF
V gene: TRBV3-1; D gene: TRBD1; clone size: few; J gene: TRBJ2-7; CDR3 DNA: TGTGCCAGCAGCCAAGTAGGGACAGGGGACGAGCAGTACTTC; CDR3 protein: CASSQVGTGDEQYF
V gene: TRBV11-3; D gene: .; clone size: many; J gene: TRBJ1-1; CDR3 DNA: TGTGCCAGCAGCAATCAGGTGAACACTGAAGCTTTCTTT; CDR3 protein: CASSNQVNTEAFF
V gene: TRBV6-5; D gene: .; clone size: .; J gene: TRBJ2-2; CDR3 DNA: TGTGCCAGTAAGAGAAGCGAAACCGGGGAGCTGTTTTTT; CDR3 protein: CASKRSETGELFF
V gene: TRBV20-1; D gene: TRBD1; clone size: few; J gene: TRBJ1-5; CDR3 DNA: TGCAGTACCGACAGGGGACCCAATCAGCCCCAGCATTTT; CDR3 protein: CSTDRGPNQPQHF
V gene: TRBV18; D gene: .; clone size: many; J gene: TRBJ1-1; CDR3 DNA: TGTGCCAGCTCAGGAGGGACCCCCCGGCGGGCCAACACTGAAGCTTTCTTT; CDR3 protein: CASSGGTPRRANTEAFF
V gene: TRBV19; D gene: .; clone size: few; J gene: TRBJ2-1; CDR3 DNA: TGTGCCAGTAATCCGGGGCTTTCCACCAATGAGCAGTTCTTC; CDR3 protein: CASNPGLSTNEQFF
V gene: TRBV5-4; D gene: TRBD1; clone size: few; J gene: TRBJ1-3; CDR3 DNA: TGTGCCAGCAGCTCCGGGACAGGGGGCCCCTCTGGAAACACCATATATTTT; CDR3 protein: CASSSGTGGPSGNTIYF
V gene: TRBV29-1; D gene: .; clone size: few; J gene: TRBJ1-1; CDR3 DNA: TGCAGCGTTGAGAGATGGGGGCAAAATGAAGCTTTCTTT; CDR3 protein: CSVERWGQNEAFF
V gene: TRBV4-2; D gene: TRBD1; clone size: few; J gene: TRBJ2-7; CDR3 DNA: TGTGCCAGCAGCCGAGAGGGGACAGGGAGCTCCTACGAGCAGTACTTC; CDR3 protein: CASSREGTGSSYEQYF
V gene: TRBV4-3; D gene: .; clone size: .; J gene: TRBJ2-3; CDR3 DNA: TGCGCCAGCAGCCAAGAGGGAGATACGCAGTATTTT; CDR3 protein: CASSQEGDTQYF
V gene: TRBV27; D gene: TRBD1; clone size: many; J gene: TRBJ2-1; CDR3 DNA: TGTGCCAGCAGCCAGGAGACAGGGGCTCGTGGGAATGAGCAGTTCTTC; CDR3 protein: CASSQETGARGNEQFF
V gene: TRBV7-3; D gene: .; clone size: .; J gene: TRBJ1-1; CDR3 DNA: TGTGCCAGCAGCTTAACGCCCGGATACACTGAAGCTTTCTTT; CDR3 protein: CASSLTPGYTEAFF
V gene: TRBV18; D gene: .; clone size: many; J gene: TRBJ1-1; CDR3 DNA: TGTGCCAGCTCTTCCAATCGGGCCGCGGGCACTGAAGCTTTCTTT; CDR3 protein: CASSSNRAAGTEAFF
V gene: TRBV29-1; D gene: .; clone size: few; J gene: TRBJ1-1; CDR3 DNA: TGCAGCGTCCGGACGGACATGAACACTGAAGCTTTCTTT; CDR3 protein: CSVRTDMNTEAFF
V gene: TRBV11-2; D gene: .; clone size: .; J gene: TRBJ1-2; CDR3 DNA: TGTGCCAGCAGCACAGGGCACTATGGCTACACCTTC; CDR3 protein: CASSTGHYGYTF
V gene: TRBV7-8; D gene: TRBD1; clone size: many; J gene: TRBJ1-4; CDR3 DNA: TGTGCCAGCAGCACTGCGACAGGGGTTAATGAAAAACTGTTTTTT; CDR3 protein: CASSTATGVNEKLFF
V gene: TRBV29-1; D gene: TRBD2; clone size: .; J gene: TRBJ2-1; CDR3 DNA: TGCAGCGTTGATGCTAGCGGGAGATTTAATGAGCAGTTCTTC; CDR3 protein: CSVDASGRFNEQFF
V gene: TRBV12-3/TRBV12-4; D gene: TRBD1; clone size: .; J gene: TRBJ1-4; CDR3 DNA: TGTGCCAGCAGTCGCCGACAGGGAACTAATGAAAAACTGTTTTTT; CDR3 protein: CASSRRQGTNEKLFF
V gene: TRBV10-3; D gene: TRBD2; clone size: .; J gene: TRBJ2-7; CDR3 DNA: TGTGCCATCGGGGGGGAGCTCTACGAGCAGTACTTC; CDR3 protein: CAIGGELYEQYF